A selection of T cell receptor beta chains follows, all from one sample in a study of OX40 agonist ivuxolimab in advanced cancers. Measured with immunoSEQ multiplex PCR; TCRdb has only the in-frame clones, and not every one. The sample shows about 19,000 clones, about 88% of them seen only once. Sequenced here: CD4+ or CD8+ T cells sorted from blood, sampled in a trial of the OX40 agonist ivuxolimab. Receptors were obtained from an adult with an advanced solid tumor such as melanoma, head and neck, liver or kidney cancer. The CDR3 runs from the conserved cysteine through the conserved F or W. A D gene is named only where the DNA matches it firmly. Expanded clones get a size class; other rows say once, few or many, or leave the size out.

size | J | D | V | CDR3 | DNA
once | TRBJ2-7 | NA | TRBV7-9 | CASSSSSQGALVNEQYF | TGTGCCAGCAGCTCGAGCTCACAGGGTGCGCTAGTAAACGAGCAGTACTTC
NA | TRBJ2-7 | NA | TRBV19 | CASIGSRGEQYF | TGTGCCAGTATCGGGTCCCGGGGGGAGCAGTACTTC
once | TRBJ2-1 | NA | TRBV11-2 | CASSLVGGSEQFF | TGTGCCAGCAGCTTAGTAGGGGGTTCCGAGCAGTTCTTC
NA | TRBJ2-3 | NA | TRBV9 | CASSVWPSTDTQYF | TGTGCCAGCAGCGTATGGCCCAGCACAGATACGCAGTATTTT
NA | TRBJ2-1 | NA | TRBV5-4 | CASNPGGGGNEQFF | TGTGCCAGCAACCCAGGGGGAGGGGGGAATGAGCAGTTCTTC
once | TRBJ2-5 | NA | TRBV19 | CASSIGAGIETQYF | TGTGCCAGTAGTATCGGTGCAGGGATAGAGACCCAGTACTTC
NA | TRBJ1-5 | TRBD1 | TRBV4-1 | CASSPQTGTGAQPQHF | TGCGCCAGCAGCCCACAAACCGGGACAGGGGCTCAACCCCAGCATTTT
NA | TRBJ1-6 | NA | TRBV27 | CASSLSQSSPLHF | TGTGCCAGCAGTTTAAGCCAGAGTTCACCCCTCCACTTT
once | TRBJ2-1 | TRBD2 | TRBV27 | CASSPLAGAYNEQFF | TGTGCCAGCAGTCCACTAGCGGGAGCGTACAATGAGCAGTTCTTC
once | TRBJ2-3 | TRBD2 | TRBV11-2 | CASSLGLAGSGDTQYF | TGTGCCAGCAGCTTGGGACTAGCGGGATCAGGGGATACGCAGTATTTT
NA | TRBJ2-3 | NA | TRBV6-5 | CASSYSGATDTQYF | TGTGCCAGCAGTTACTCAGGGGCCACAGATACGCAGTATTTT
NA | TRBJ1-4 | NA | TRBV6-6 | CASSYSVNEKLFF | TGTGCCAGCAGTTACTCTGTTAATGAAAAACTGTTTTTT
NA | TRBJ1-1 | NA | TRBV19 | CASRQGTPKRDEAFF | TGTGCCAGTAGACAGGGAACCCCTAAAAGGGATGAAGCTTTCTTT
NA | TRBJ1-1 | NA | TRBV25-1 | CASSDGGTNTEAFF | TGTGCCAGCAGTGACGGCGGGACGAACACTGAAGCTTTCTTT
NA | TRBJ1-4 | NA | TRBV13 | CASSLMGGSNEKLFF | TGTGCCAGCAGCTTAATGGGGGGCTCTAATGAAAAACTGTTTTTT
NA | TRBJ2-6 | TRBD1 | TRBV27 | CASFSGQGIRPGANVLTF | TGTGCCAGCTTCAGCGGACAGGGGATAAGGCCTGGGGCCAACGTCCTGACTTTC
NA | TRBJ2-7 | NA | TRBV20-1 | CSALPYEQYF | TGCAGTGCCCTTCCTTACGAGCAGTACTTC
NA | TRBJ2-1 | NA | TRBV28 | CASLPYRDQGGNEQFF | TGTGCCAGCCTACCCTACAGGGACCAGGGTGGGAATGAGCAGTTCTTC
NA | TRBJ1-2 | TRBD1 | TRBV4-3 | CASSHRGPNYGYTF | TGCGCCAGCAGCCACAGGGGGCCTAACTATGGCTACACCTTC
once | TRBJ2-3 | TRBD1 | TRBV25-1 | CASSEGQGPDTQYF | TGTGCCAGCAGTGAGGGACAGGGTCCAGATACGCAGTATTTT
NA | TRBJ2-1 | TRBD1 | TRBV28 | CASSAGTGANEQFF | TGTGCCAGCAGTGCCGGGACAGGGGCCAATGAGCAGTTCTTC
once | TRBJ2-2 | NA | TRBV6-4 | CASSASGLRAGELFF | TGTGCCAGCAGTGCGTCGGGACTCAGGGCCGGGGAGCTGTTTTTT
NA | TRBJ2-7 | TRBD2 | TRBV9 | CASSVASGTLYYEQYF | TGTGCCAGCAGCGTAGCTAGCGGAACACTCTACTACGAGCAGTACTTC
NA | TRBJ2-1 | NA | TRBV7-2 | CASSLGAGSDIWFF | TGTGCCAGCAGTCTAGGGGCGGGTAGCGATATTTGGTTCTTC
NA | TRBJ2-1 | TRBD2 | TRBV6-4 | CASSDESGRADEQFF | TGTGCCAGCAGTGACGAAAGCGGGAGGGCCGATGAGCAGTTCTTC
few | TRBJ2-2 | TRBD2 | TRBV4-2 | CASGIRGRETGELFF | TGTGCCAGCGGTATACGCGGGAGGGAAACCGGGGAGCTGTTTTTT
NA | TRBJ2-7 | NA | TRBV9 | CASSPLDGPYEQYF | TGTGCCAGCAGCCCCTTGGACGGACCCTACGAGCAGTACTTC
NA | TRBJ1-5 | NA | TRBV28 | CASLPRGIGIVAQHF | TGTGCCAGCCTCCCCAGGGGAATTGGAATCGTAGCCCAGCATTTT
medium-sized | TRBJ2-3 | NA | TRBV5-6 | CASSLNDRLPQDTQYF | TGTGCCAGCAGCCTGAACGACAGGCTCCCCCAAGATACGCAGTATTTT
few | TRBJ2-2 | NA | TRBV28 | CASSRVGGELFF | TGTGCCAGCAGCCGAGTTGGGGGGGAGCTGTTTTTT
NA | TRBJ2-7 | TRBD1 | TRBV19 | CASSDTGTGDEQYF | TGTGCCAGTAGTGATACCGGGACAGGGGATGAGCAGTACTTC
NA | TRBJ2-3 | NA | TRBV28 | CASSFVDTQYF | TGTGCCAGCAGTTTCGTAGATACGCAGTATTTT
NA | TRBJ2-1 | NA | TRBV4-1 | CASSQEPLREQFF | TGCGCCAGCAGCCAAGAGCCTTTAAGGGAGCAGTTCTTC
NA | TRBJ1-1 | TRBD1 | TRBV7-9 | CASSPWTGGVGTEAFF | TGTGCCAGCAGCCCGTGGACAGGGGGCGTGGGCACTGAAGCTTTCTTT
NA | TRBJ2-1 | NA | TRBV2 | CASSESKGQYNEQFF | TGTGCCAGCAGTGAAAGCAAAGGACAGTACAATGAGCAGTTCTTC
NA | TRBJ2-1 | NA | TRBV9 | CASSVEIGRLGNEQFF | TGTGCCAGCAGCGTAGAAATCGGGAGACTGGGGAATGAGCAGTTCTTC
NA | TRBJ2-1 | TRBD2 | TRBV11-1 | CASSFGGGGLYEQFF | TGTGCCAGCAGCTTTGGCGGGGGGGGCCTCTATGAGCAGTTCTTC
NA | TRBJ2-3 | NA | TRBV10-1 | CASSESGLTDTQYF | TGCGCCAGCAGTGAGTCTGGCCTCACAGATACGCAGTATTTT
NA | TRBJ1-5 | NA | TRBV4-1 | CASSQDQGQPQHF | TGCGCCAGCAGCCAAGATCAGGGACAGCCCCAGCATTTT
NA | TRBJ2-2 | NA | TRBV7-3 | CASSLGTGELFF | TGTGCCAGCAGCTTGGGGACCGGGGAGCTGTTTTTT
NA | TRBJ1-1 | NA | TRBV25-1 | CASSKTGLNEAFF | TGTGCCAGCAGTAAAACAGGGTTAAATGAAGCTTTCTTT
once | TRBJ2-2 | NA | TRBV4-3 | CASSHPVQGRANTGELFF | TGCGCCAGCAGCCACCCTGTGCAGGGGAGGGCGAACACCGGGGAGCTGTTTTTT
NA | TRBJ1-5 | NA | TRBV2 | CASTRGGQPQHF | TGTGCCAGCACCAGGGGTGGTCAGCCCCAGCATTTT
NA | TRBJ2-5 | TRBD1 | TRBV28 | CASSLSDRAGETQYF | TGTGCCAGCAGTTTGTCTGACAGGGCTGGGGAGACCCAGTACTTC
NA | TRBJ2-1 | NA | TRBV29-1 | CSAPGGEQFF | TGCAGCGCCCCCGGGGGCGAGCAGTTCTTC
NA | TRBJ2-7 | TRBD1 | TRBV5-6 | CASSLGQGVYEQYF | TGTGCCAGCAGCTTGGGACAGGGGGTTTACGAGCAGTACTTC
NA | TRBJ2-2 | NA | TRBV6-5 | CASSLPASSGELFF | TGTGCCAGCAGTCTCCCGGCCTCTTCCGGGGAGCTGTTTTTT
once | TRBJ2-1 | TRBD2 | TRBV7-3 | CASSFLAGGLYNEQFF | TGTGCCAGCAGCTTTCTAGCGGGAGGTCTCTACAATGAGCAGTTCTTC
NA | TRBJ2-7 | TRBD2 | TRBV11-3 | CASSFTREGLYEQYF | TGTGCCAGCAGCTTTACCCGGGAGGGCCTCTACGAGCAGTACTTC
NA | TRBJ2-2 | NA | TRBV27 | CASRERSGELFF | TGTGCCAGCAGGGAGAGAAGCGGGGAGCTGTTTTTT
NA | TRBJ2-5 | TRBD2 | TRBV4-1 | CASSQGQGGRVETQYF | TGCGCCAGCAGCCAGGGCCAAGGCGGGAGGGTAGAGACCCAGTACTTC
NA | TRBJ2-5 | TRBD2 | TRBV6-6 | CASSYLLAGGETQYF | TGTGCCAGCAGTTATTTGCTAGCGGGAGGGGAGACCCAGTACTTC
once | TRBJ2-7 | TRBD2 | TRBV7-9 | CASSTLAGVIYEQYF | TGTGCCAGCAGCACGCTAGCGGGAGTTATCTACGAGCAGTACTTC
NA | TRBJ2-7 | TRBD1 | TRBV28 | CASSPAGQDHEQYF | TGTGCCAGCAGTCCCGCCGGACAGGACCACGAGCAGTACTTC
NA | TRBJ2-7 | NA | TRBV5-1 | CASSLSTAQQEQYF | TGCGCCAGCAGCTTGAGCACAGCCCAGCAAGAGCAGTACTTC
NA | TRBJ2-7 | NA | TRBV4-2 | CASSQDLLPEQYF | TGTGCCAGCAGCCAAGATCTTCTGCCCGAGCAGTACTTC
NA | TRBJ2-1 | NA | TRBV2 | CASNPEGPFGNEQFF | TGTGCCAGCAATCCCGAGGGGCCCTTCGGCAATGAGCAGTTCTTC
NA | TRBJ2-7 | NA | TRBV29-1 | CSVQNRNEQYF | TGCAGCGTTCAGAACCGAAACGAGCAGTACTTC
once | TRBJ1-5 | TRBD1 | TRBV9 | CASSLGQGSQPQHF | TGTGCCAGCAGCCTGGGACAGGGAAGTCAGCCCCAGCATTTT